A selection of T cell receptor beta chains follows, all from one sample in a study of chemoradiotherapy in HPV16-positive cancers. The table came from immunoSEQ multiplex PCR; TCRdb's copy has only in-frame clones and leaves some out. The repertoire holds thousands of clones, with around 69% as singletons. The sample in question was tumor tissue, obtained from a patient who underwent chemoradiotherapy. These TCRs come from a human donor with HPV-associated anogenital cancer. The CDR3 runs from the conserved cysteine through the conserved F or W. D genes are given only for firm matches.

TRBD2,TRBJ2-2,TRBV6-5,CASSYELAGLIGELFF
NA,TRBJ1-5,TRBV2,CASSEGGQVFNQPQHF
TRBD1,TRBJ2-3,TRBV4-2,CASSQDRDRDFTDTQYF
TRBD1,TRBJ2-7,TRBV18,CASSGNYGTGGSGEQYF
TRBD1,TRBJ1-4,TRBV4-2,CASSQGSGGGEKLFF
TRBD2,TRBJ2-3,TRBV10-1,CASSEGTSGSTFTDTQYF
NA,TRBJ2-1,TRBV11-2,CASSPHIPTSYNEQFF
TRBD2,TRBJ2-7,TRBV29-1,CSVEDPLAANSYEQYF
TRBD1,TRBJ2-7,TRBV11-2,CASSSRGQGNYEQYF
NA,TRBJ2-1,TRBV30,CAWRLGGNEQFF